This T cell receptor beta chain was captured by sequencing in a study of T cell changes during pregnancy in multiple sclerosis. Method: immunoSEQ multiplex PCR; TCRdb's copy keeps in-frame clones and lacks some. The sample gives some 22,000 clones, roughly 87% of which show up once; about 7.7% is in the top ten. Trimming pared 5 bases from V and 5 bases from J, leaving 22 bases between. The V gene's germline CDR1 is SGHVS and CDR2 FNYEAQ. The CDR3 sequence is 17 residues long. The sequencing here drew on CD8+ T cells from peripheral blood mononuclear cells, taken after pregnancy. The clonotype originates from a female donor with multiple sclerosis, enrolled in a pregnancy study. The chain carries TRBV7-6 and TRBJ2-1, with a weak D call TRBD2 (7 bases). CDR3 DNA sequence: TGTGCCAGCAGCCCGGTAGGGGGTCTAGCGGCCCACAATGAGCAGTTCTTC. It encodes CASSPVGGLAAHNEQFF.